The clone carrying this T cell receptor beta chain was found once. The CDR3 runs 15 residues. Germline V CDR1 and CDR2: MDHEN, SYDVKM. J gave up 1 base and V 8 bases, and 10 bases lay outside the gene matches. This sample was taken from a study of blood T cell repertoires in COVID-19. Study as a whole: Researchers got acute and convalescent COVID-19 samples from the United States, Italy and Spain. T cells, B-cell-depleted T cells, or PBMCs supplied cDNA or gDNA.

Per the authors' pipeline: Amplification of reference gene primers was used by the study to estimate nucleated cell counts. Clones were read by immunoSEQ multiplex PCR, and TCRdb kept only the in-frame ones, dropping some. The D gene and trimming were derived from the DNA, and the V and J assignments and clone size from that table. The sample has roughly 160,000 clones; roughly 93% are singletons. The rearrangement links TRBV28 to TRBJ1-2, with 7 bases aligning to TRBD1. The origin of this receptor is a man aged 18 to 30 with acute or convalescent COVID-19. Material: peripheral blood. Here the CDR3 DNA reads TGTGCCAGCGGAGGCCAGGGGGATGATAACTATGGCTACACCTTC. This translates into CASGGQGDDNYGYTF.